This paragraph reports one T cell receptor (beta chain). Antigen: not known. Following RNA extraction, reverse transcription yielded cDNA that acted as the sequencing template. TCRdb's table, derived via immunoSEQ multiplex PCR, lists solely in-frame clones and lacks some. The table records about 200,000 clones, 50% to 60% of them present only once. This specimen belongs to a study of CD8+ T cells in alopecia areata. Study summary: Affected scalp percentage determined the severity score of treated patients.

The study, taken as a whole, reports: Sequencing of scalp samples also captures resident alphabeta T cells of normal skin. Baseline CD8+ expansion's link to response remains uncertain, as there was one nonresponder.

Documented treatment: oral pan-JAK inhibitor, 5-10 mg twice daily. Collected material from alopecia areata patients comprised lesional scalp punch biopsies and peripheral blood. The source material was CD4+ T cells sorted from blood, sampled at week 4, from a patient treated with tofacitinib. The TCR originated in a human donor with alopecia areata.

The CDR3 loop reads CASSLQGPAGSQPQHF. CDR3 DNA sequence: TGTGCCAGCAGCTTACAGGGACCTGCCGGAAGTCAGCCCCAGCATTTT. The J gene is TRBJ1-5, the V gene TRBV5-4; weak D call: TRBD1 (6 bases). Trimming shortened V by 2 bases and J by 6 bases, and 18 bases separated the two germline ends. The CDR3 totals 16 residues. Germline CDR1 SGHNT, CDR2 YYREEE (reference sequence).